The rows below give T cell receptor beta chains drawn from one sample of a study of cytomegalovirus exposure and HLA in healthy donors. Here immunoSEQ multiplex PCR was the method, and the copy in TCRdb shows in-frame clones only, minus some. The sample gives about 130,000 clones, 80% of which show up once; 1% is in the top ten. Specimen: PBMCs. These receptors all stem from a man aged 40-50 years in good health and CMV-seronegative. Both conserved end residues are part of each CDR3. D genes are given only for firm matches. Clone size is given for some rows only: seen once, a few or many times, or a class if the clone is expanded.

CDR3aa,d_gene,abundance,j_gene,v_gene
CASSNATGASPLHF,TRBD1,-,TRBJ1-6,TRBV5-4
CSVAPARRDRADEQFF,TRBD1,-,TRBJ2-1,TRBV29-1
CAISGGGGGGTDTQYF,-,-,TRBJ2-3,TRBV10-3
CASSLDRGAYNEQFF,TRBD1,once,TRBJ2-1,TRBV5-4
CASSLWAGGWAFF,TRBD1,-,TRBJ1-1,TRBV28
CASSQDSWQGPAEQYF,-,-,TRBJ2-7,TRBV4-1
CASSRDYPSTDTQYF,TRBD2,once,TRBJ2-3,TRBV4-1
CASSIPPRILAKNIQYF,-,-,TRBJ2-4,TRBV19
CASSLDSSWTQYF,-,-,TRBJ2-5,TRBV5-1
CASSYSAQGSLDIQYF,TRBD1,-,TRBJ2-4,TRBV6-5
CASSFSTYEQYF,-,-,TRBJ2-7,TRBV7-2
CASSFYQGVVYYGYTF,TRBD1,once,TRBJ1-2,TRBV5-6
CASSQVSWRGSDNEQFF,-,-,TRBJ2-1,TRBV14
CASSSSGTTNAPLHF,-,-,TRBJ1-6,TRBV27
CASSTEAGGLAKNIQYF,-,few,TRBJ2-4,TRBV21-1
CSVDSQGQNNEQFF,TRBD1,-,TRBJ2-1,TRBV29-1
CASTTVGQGARSQYF,TRBD1,-,TRBJ2-7,TRBV28
CASSFRFGGGTYEQYF,TRBD2,-,TRBJ2-7,TRBV28
CASSATGTIYEQYF,-,-,TRBJ2-7,TRBV6-1
CASSPLAGVNNEQFF,TRBD2,once,TRBJ2-1,TRBV5-1
CASRNTGQGNYGYTF,TRBD1,once,TRBJ1-2,TRBV6-5
CASSPAAAGKAYEQYF,-,-,TRBJ2-7,TRBV5-1
CASSPPSTNYGYTF,-,-,TRBJ1-2,TRBV18
CASSYSWRGYGYTF,-,few,TRBJ1-2,TRBV6-5
CASSPGTSGMNTGELFF,TRBD2,-,TRBJ2-2,TRBV11-3
CASRLAGGNTGELFF,TRBD2,-,TRBJ2-2,TRBV5-1
CASSFRDRGRGFHNEQFF,TRBD1,-,TRBJ2-1,TRBV28
CASSFGGDNEKLFF,-,-,TRBJ1-4,TRBV5-1
CSVTQGAGELFF,-,-,TRBJ2-2,TRBV29-1
CAWSLSGNTIYF,-,-,TRBJ1-3,TRBV30
CATSRGEGLARSNEQFF,TRBD2,-,TRBJ2-1,TRBV15
CASSFRTGSTEAFF,TRBD1,-,TRBJ1-1,TRBV11-2
CSLKTENTEAFF,-,-,TRBJ1-1,TRBV29-1
CASSHGAPDLEQFF,-,few,TRBJ2-1,TRBV5-1
CASSPREGQFDEQYF,TRBD2,-,TRBJ2-7,TRBV6-1
CASSPPAGGQETQYF,-,-,TRBJ2-5,TRBV18
CASSLVSGRGLLGYTF,TRBD1,-,TRBJ1-2,TRBV7-2